Reported below is one TCR beta chain. The CDR3 is 16 amino acids. In germline, CDR1 is MNHEY, CDR2 SMNVEV (reference sequence). Trimming cost V 7 bases and J 4 bases; bases outside gene matches: 11. The repertoire was sequenced with immunoSEQ multiplex PCR; TCRdb's copy has only in-frame clones and lacks some. The sample carries about 310,000 clones, around 85% recorded once. Individuals aged about 18 to 90 years were recruited from 24 US areas. Self-reported history from a screening survey and questionnaire set each donor's cohort. This sample stems from a study of blood T cell repertoires in COVID-19. Study in general: The United States, Italy and Spain provided the acute and convalescent COVID-19 samples. T cells, B-cell-depleted T cells, or PBMCs provided the cDNA or gDNA that served as material.

The chain carries TRBV27 and TRBJ1-4; TRBD1 matches at 8 bases. The source of this sequence is a woman aged 25-40 years who had been exposed to COVID-19. The sample was PBMCs or T cells enriched from blood (not recorded which). This CDR3 reads CASTETGGGGNEKLFF. The CDR3 DNA follows: TGTGCCAGCACCGAAACAGGGGGAGGGGGTAATGAAAAACTGTTTTTT.